These T cell receptor beta chains were read from a single sample in a study of Graves' ophthalmopathy and Graves' hyperthyroidism. TCRdb independently ran MiXCR on the multiplex PCR reads; one entry per CDR3 protein. Here the sample spans about 700,000 distinct CDR3 sequences, roughly two fifths being singletons. Sequenced sample: peripheral blood. These TCRs come from an adult man with Graves' ophthalmopathy. Both conserved end residues are part of each CDR3. The order of the fields is J gene, clone size, D gene, V gene, CDR3 protein, CDR3 DNA. D genes are given only for firm matches. Clone size appears in some rows only: once, few, many, or a class for an expanded clone.

j_call: TRBJ1-5; clone_size: few; d_call: -; v_call: TRBV29-1; cdr3_aa: CSAEVGGGQGNQPQHF; cdr3_nt: TGCAGCGCTGAGGTGGGGGGAGGCCAAGGCAATCAGCCCCAGCATTTT
j_call: TRBJ2-7; clone_size: few; d_call: -; v_call: TRBV20-1; cdr3_aa: CSANPPSRGGEQYF; cdr3_nt: TGCAGTGCTAACCCCCCGAGCAGGGGGGGCGAGCAGTACTTC
j_call: TRBJ2-7; clone_size: -; d_call: TRBD1; v_call: TRBV2; cdr3_aa: CASSYSDRTGGYEQYF; cdr3_nt: TGTGCCAGCAGTTACTCAGATCGGACAGGGGGCTACGAGCAGTACTTC
j_call: TRBJ2-7; clone_size: -; d_call: -; v_call: TRBV19; cdr3_aa: CASSADTSYGQYF; cdr3_nt: TGTGCCAGTAGTGCCGACACATCCTACGGGCAGTACTTC
j_call: TRBJ2-2; clone_size: -; d_call: TRBD2; v_call: TRBV12-3/TRBV12-4; cdr3_aa: CASTAGLADPGELFF; cdr3_nt: TGTGCCAGCACCGCAGGGCTAGCGGACCCCGGGGAGCTGTTTTTT
j_call: TRBJ2-7; clone_size: many; d_call: -; v_call: TRBV29-1; cdr3_aa: CSVESGRYEQYF; cdr3_nt: TGCAGCGTTGAATCTGGGCGCTACGAGCAGTACTTC
j_call: TRBJ2-5; clone_size: many; d_call: -; v_call: TRBV5-8; cdr3_aa: CASSLAGDQETQYF; cdr3_nt: TGTGCCAGCAGCTTGGCTGGGGACCAAGAGACCCAGTACTTC
j_call: TRBJ2-7; clone_size: -; d_call: TRBD1; v_call: TRBV10-3; cdr3_aa: CAIRGQGYYEQYF; cdr3_nt: TGTGCCATCAGGGGACAGGGATACTACGAGCAGTACTTC
j_call: TRBJ2-5; clone_size: few; d_call: -; v_call: TRBV6-5; cdr3_aa: CASSYLGTGETQYF; cdr3_nt: TGTGCCAGCAGTTACTTGGGGACGGGGGAGACCCAGTACTTC
j_call: TRBJ1-1; clone_size: few; d_call: TRBD1; v_call: TRBV4-1; cdr3_aa: CASSQVGTAEAFF; cdr3_nt: TGCGCCAGCAGCCAAGTAGGGACAGCTGAAGCTTTCTTT
j_call: TRBJ1-5; clone_size: -; d_call: -; v_call: TRBV7-9; cdr3_aa: CASSQQADQPQHF; cdr3_nt: TGTGCCAGCAGCCAGCAAGCTGATCAGCCCCAGCATTTT
j_call: TRBJ1-1; clone_size: -; d_call: TRBD1; v_call: TRBV11-1; cdr3_aa: CASSPRTGHGYTEAFF; cdr3_nt: TGTGCCAGCAGCCCTAGGACAGGGCATGGCTACACTGAAGCTTTCTTT
j_call: TRBJ2-5; clone_size: many; d_call: -; v_call: TRBV7-8; cdr3_aa: CASSLQSGAQYF; cdr3_nt: TGTGCCAGCAGCTTACAGTCTGGAGCTCAGTACTTC